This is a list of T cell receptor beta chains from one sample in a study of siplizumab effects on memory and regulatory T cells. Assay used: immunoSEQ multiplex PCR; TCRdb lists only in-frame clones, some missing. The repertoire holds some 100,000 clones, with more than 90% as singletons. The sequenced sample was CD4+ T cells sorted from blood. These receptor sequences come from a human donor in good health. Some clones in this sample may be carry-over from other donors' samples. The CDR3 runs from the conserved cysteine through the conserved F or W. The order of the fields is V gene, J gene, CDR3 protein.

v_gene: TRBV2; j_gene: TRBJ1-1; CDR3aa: CASSGEMNTEAFF
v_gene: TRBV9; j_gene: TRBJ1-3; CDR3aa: CASSVASSGNTIYF
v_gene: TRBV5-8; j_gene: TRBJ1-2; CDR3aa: CASSLGQGRIYGYTF
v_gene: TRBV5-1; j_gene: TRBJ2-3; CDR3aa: CASSIAGMATDTQYF
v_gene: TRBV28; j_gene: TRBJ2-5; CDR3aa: CASSLYGSETQYF
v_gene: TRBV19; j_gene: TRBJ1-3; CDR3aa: CASYGRSANTIYF
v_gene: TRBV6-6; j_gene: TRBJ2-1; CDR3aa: CASSRSGKSNQQFF
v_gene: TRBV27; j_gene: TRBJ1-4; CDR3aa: CASSSTYRTNEKLFF
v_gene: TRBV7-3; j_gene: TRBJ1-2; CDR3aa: CASSLNGGGYTF
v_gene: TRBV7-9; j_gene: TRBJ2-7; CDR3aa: CASSSDSSRNYEQYF
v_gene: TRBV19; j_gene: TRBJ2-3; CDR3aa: CASRGQGTDTQYF
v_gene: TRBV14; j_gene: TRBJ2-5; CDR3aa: CASSQGRSWQETQYF
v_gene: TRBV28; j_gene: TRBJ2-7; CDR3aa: CAAMAGEGGEQYF
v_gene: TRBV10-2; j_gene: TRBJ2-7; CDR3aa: CASSESRRTSSYEQYF
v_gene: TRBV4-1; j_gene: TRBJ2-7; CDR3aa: CASSQSPIRTGSYEQYF
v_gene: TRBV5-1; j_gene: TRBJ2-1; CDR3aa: CASRPPGLAGNEQFF
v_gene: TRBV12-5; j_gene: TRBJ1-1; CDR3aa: CASGPPAANTEAFF
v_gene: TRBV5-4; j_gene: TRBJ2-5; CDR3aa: CASSDQGPSQETQYF
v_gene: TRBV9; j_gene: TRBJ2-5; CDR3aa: CASSVARGRETQYF
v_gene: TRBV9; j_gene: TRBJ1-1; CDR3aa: CASSGTGGSSTEAFF
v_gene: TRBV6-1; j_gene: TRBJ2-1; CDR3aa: CASRGLGYNEQFF
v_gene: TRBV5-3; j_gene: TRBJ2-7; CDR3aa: CARSRLRDPYEQYF
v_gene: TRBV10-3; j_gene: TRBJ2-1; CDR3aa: CAIREQNNEQFF
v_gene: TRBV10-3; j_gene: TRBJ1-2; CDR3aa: CAISPTGGLYYGYTF
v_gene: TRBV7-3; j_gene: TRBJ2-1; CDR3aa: CASSPNIRGGEQFF
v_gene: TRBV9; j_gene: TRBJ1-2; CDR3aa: CASSLDLNYGYTF
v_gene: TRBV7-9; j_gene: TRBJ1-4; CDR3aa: CASSSRVEKLFF
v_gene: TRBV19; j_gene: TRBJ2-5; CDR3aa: CASSGRGRETQYF
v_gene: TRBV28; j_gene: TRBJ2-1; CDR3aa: CASSLLTSGSDNEQFF
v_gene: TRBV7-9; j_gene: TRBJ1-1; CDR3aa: CASSQNRARNTEAFF
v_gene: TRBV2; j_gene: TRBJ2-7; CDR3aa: CASRDRDPTRQYF
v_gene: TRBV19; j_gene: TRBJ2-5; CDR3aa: CASSMKYGTGGLETQYF
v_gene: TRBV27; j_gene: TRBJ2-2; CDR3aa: CASSFGNTGELFF
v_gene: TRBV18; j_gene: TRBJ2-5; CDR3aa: CASSPISRETQYF
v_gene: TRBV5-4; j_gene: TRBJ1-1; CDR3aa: CASSTGLGNTEAFF